The rows below give T cell receptor beta chains drawn from one sample of a study of response to subunit inactivated influenza vaccine. TCRdb reanalysed the RT-PCR reads using MiXCR and keeps one entry per CDR3 protein. The table has hundreds of thousands of distinct CDR3 sequences, roughly 23% seen once; the top ten hold approximately 1.9%. Sequences were derived from CD4+ T cells sorted from PBMCs, sampled more than 4 days after vaccination. The origin of the receptors is a man between 50 and 59 years old who received an inactivated influenza vaccine. CDR3s include the opening cysteine and the closing phenylalanine or tryptophan. The D gene is left open where the match is weak. Clone size is shown for a subset of rows, as once, few, many or a class of expanded clone.

TRBJ2-7 TRBV6-1 TRBD1 . CASTSRQGAYEQYF TGTGCCAGCACATCAAGACAGGGGGCCTACGAGCAGTACTTC
TRBJ2-2 TRBV5-1 . few CASSPGQSRAGELFF TGCGCCAGCAGTCCCGGACAGTCCAGGGCCGGGGAGCTGTTTTTT
TRBJ2-1 TRBV19 . few CASSIAGGIEQFF TGTGCCAGTAGTATAGCCGGCGGGATCGAGCAGTTCTTC
TRBJ2-5 TRBV10-3 . . CAICEAGAQETQYF TGTGCCATCTGTGAGGCAGGGGCCCAAGAGACCCAGTACTTC
TRBJ2-7 TRBV6-5 . . CASSYRGGISYEQYF TGTGCCAGCAGTTACAGGGGGGGGATCTCCTACGAGCAGTACTTC
TRBJ2-3 TRBV5-5 . . CASSFVPGTHTDTQYF TGTGCCAGCAGTTTTGTTCCGGGAACCCACACAGATACGCAGTATTTT
TRBJ2-7 TRBV5-1 TRBD1 many CASSFRDRSYEQYF TGCGCCAGCAGCTTCCGGGACAGGTCCTACGAGCAGTACTTC
TRBJ2-7 TRBV25-1 TRBD2 . CASGPTSGSSYEQYF TGTGCCAGCGGACCAACTAGCGGGAGTTCCTACGAGCAGTACTTC
TRBJ2-2 TRBV5-1 . . CASSLRSIQNTGELFF TGCGCCAGCAGCCTTCGCTCAATCCAGAACACCGGGGAGCTGTTTTTT
TRBJ2-7 TRBV12-3/TRBV12-4 TRBD2 few CASSFLAGLSYEQYF TGTGCCAGCAGTTTCTTAGCGGGGCTCTCCTACGAGCAGTACTTC
TRBJ2-1 TRBV6-2/TRBV6-3 . . CASIKLGITYNEQFF TGTGCCAGCATTAAACTGGGGATCACCTACAATGAGCAGTTCTTC
TRBJ1-1 TRBV12-3/TRBV12-4 . . CASRREGLYEAFF TGTGCCAGCAGAAGGGAGGGGCTCTATGAAGCTTTCTTT
TRBJ2-7 TRBV5-6 . . CASSPRQGRGEQYF TGTGCCAGCAGCCCTAGGCAGGGCCGGGGCGAGCAGTACTTC
TRBJ2-5 TRBV5-1 . many CASSLGGRRPQETQYF TGCGCCAGCAGCTTGGGGGGGAGGAGACCACAAGAGACCCAGTACTTC
TRBJ2-3 TRBV6-2/TRBV6-3 . . CASKSRGGSTDTQYF TGTGCCAGCAAATCGCGGGGCGGGAGCACAGATACGCAGTATTTT
TRBJ2-5 TRBV3-1 . . CASRSRAPGQETQYF TGTGCCAGCAGGAGCCGGGCCCCCGGCCAAGAGACCCAGTACTTC
TRBJ2-3 TRBV28 . . CASSTSSFTDTQYF TGTGCCAGCAGTACTAGCAGTTTCACAGATACGCAGTATTTT
TRBJ2-7 TRBV7-2 . few CASSLGIEYEQYF TGTGCCAGCAGCTTAGGTATCGAGTACGAGCAGTACTTC
TRBJ1-1 TRBV20-1 . few CSVDTGNTEAFF TGCAGTGTCGATACAGGGAACACTGAAGCTTTCTTT